These T cell receptor beta chains were read from a single sample in a study of CD8 T cells in ankylosing spondylitis. TCRdb reprocessed the 5' RACE reads with MiXCR, giving one entry per CDR3 protein. The table has 200,000 or so distinct CDR3 sequences, roughly 13% seen once. The sequencing sample was made of blood, either unsorted or a sorted T cell fraction (not recorded which). Receptor source: a female donor with ankylosing spondylitis or in good health (not recorded which). Both conserved end residues are part of each CDR3. Fields, in order: J gene, clone size, V gene, D gene, CDR3 protein, CDR3 DNA. The D gene is left open where the match is weak. Size is omitted from some rows. Given values are once, few, many or a class for expanded clones.

TRBJ1-1,many,TRBV4-2,NA,CASSQPDRNTEAFF,TGTGCCAGCAGCCAACCCGACAGAAACACTGAAGCTTTCTTT
TRBJ2-2,many,TRBV9,NA,CASSVEIVAGELFF,TGTGCCAGCAGCGTAGAAATTGTGGCGGGGGAGCTGTTTTTT
TRBJ1-4,NA,TRBV5-1,NA,CASSGFGATNEKLFF,TGCGCCAGCAGCGGATTCGGGGCAACTAATGAAAAACTGTTTTTT
TRBJ2-1,few,TRBV7-9,TRBD2,CASSLVTSGSGYNEQFF,TGTGCCAGCAGCTTAGTCACTAGCGGGAGTGGCTACAATGAGCAGTTCTTC
TRBJ2-3,many,TRBV12-3/TRBV12-4,NA,CASSPGGPPFPDTQYF,TGTGCCAGCAGTCCGGGTGGCCCCCCGTTTCCAGATACGCAGTATTTT
TRBJ1-1,many,TRBV9,NA,CASSVFGGANTEAFF,TGTGCCAGCAGCGTTTTCGGGGGCGCGAACACTGAAGCTTTCTTT
TRBJ2-7,many,TRBV5-1,NA,CASSDAGKVEQYF,TGCGCCAGCAGCGACGCCGGAAAAGTGGAGCAGTACTTC
TRBJ2-2,few,TRBV7-3,NA,CASGGGANTGELFF,TGTGCCAGCGGGGGCGGAGCGAACACCGGGGAGCTGTTTTTT
TRBJ2-2,few,TRBV29-1,TRBD2,CSVGGRRNTGELFF,TGCAGCGTTGGCGGGAGACGAAACACCGGGGAGCTGTTTTTT
TRBJ2-5,many,TRBV5-1,NA,CASSLAGVRGETQYF,TGCGCCAGCAGCTTGGCCGGGGTCCGGGGAGAGACCCAGTACTTC
TRBJ2-1,many,TRBV19,TRBD2,CASKLAGYNEQFF,TGTGCCAGTAAACTAGCGGGATACAATGAGCAGTTCTTC
TRBJ1-1,many,TRBV5-1,NA,CASSLREDTEAFF,TGCGCCAGCAGCCTCCGGGAAGACACTGAAGCTTTCTTT
TRBJ2-3,NA,TRBV29-1,NA,CSVVFPGDTQYF,TGCAGCGTTGTTTTTCCAGGGGATACGCAGTATTTT
TRBJ2-3,many,TRBV12-3/TRBV12-4,TRBD2,CASSLSGRADTQYF,TGTGCCAGCAGTCTTAGCGGGAGGGCAGATACGCAGTATTTT
TRBJ2-3,many,TRBV7-7,NA,CASSQITDTQYF,TGTGCCAGCAGCCAGATCACAGATACGCAGTATTTT
TRBJ1-2,many,TRBV5-1,NA,CASSEVDNYGYTF,TGCGCCAGCAGCGAGGTCGATAACTATGGCTACACCTTC
TRBJ2-3,few,TRBV20-1,NA,CSADSPSGADTQYF,TGCAGTGCCGATAGTCCGTCGGGAGCAGATACGCAGTATTTT
TRBJ2-1,many,TRBV5-1,NA,CASSLETRDGYNEQFF,TGCGCCAGCAGCTTGGAGACCCGGGACGGATACAATGAGCAGTTCTTC
TRBJ2-1,few,TRBV6-2/TRBV6-3,TRBD2,CASTLRGPSSGGDSYNEQFF,TGTGCCAGCACCTTACGGGGCCCCTCTAGCGGAGGGGACTCCTACAATGAGCAGTTCTTC
TRBJ1-2,NA,TRBV4-3,TRBD1,CASSQEGAGTGGSGMYGYTF,TGCGCCAGCAGCCAAGAAGGGGCTGGGACAGGGGGAAGCGGAATGTATGGCTACACCTTC
TRBJ1-5,many,TRBV7-7,NA,CASSLSTAYSNQPQHF,TGTGCCAGCAGCCTTTCGACAGCATATAGCAATCAGCCCCAGCATTTT
TRBJ2-2,few,TRBV7-9,NA,CASSSRRDENTGELFF,TGTGCCAGCAGCTCCCGCCGGGACGAGAACACCGGGGAGCTGTTTTTT
TRBJ2-1,NA,TRBV7-2,NA,CASSLVQDEQFF,TGTGCCAGCAGCTTAGTACAGGATGAGCAGTTCTTC
TRBJ2-2,many,TRBV20-1,NA,CSARTSRGGELFF,TGCAGTGCGAGGACTTCCAGGGGCGGGGAGCTGTTTTTT
TRBJ2-1,many,TRBV27,NA,CASRGYNEQFF,TGTGCCAGCAGGGGTTACAATGAGCAGTTCTTC
TRBJ1-1,NA,TRBV5-5,TRBD1,CASSLRTGSFSMNTEAFF,TGTGCCAGCAGCTTAAGGACAGGGAGTTTTTCCATGAACACTGAAGCTTTCTTT
TRBJ1-2,many,TRBV7-6,TRBD1,CASSPLSTGDYGYTF,TGTGCCAGCAGCCCACTATCGACAGGGGACTATGGCTACACCTTC
TRBJ2-3,many,TRBV20-1,TRBD2,CSARDLLAGVTQYF,TGCAGTGCTAGAGATCTTCTAGCGGGGGTGACGCAGTATTTT
TRBJ2-2,few,TRBV27,TRBD1,CASTGGGGTGELFF,TGTGCCAGCACAGGGGGCGGAGGGACCGGGGAGCTGTTTTTT
TRBJ2-3,many,TRBV7-2,NA,CASGGASVLGDTQYF,TGTGCCAGCGGTGGGGCTAGCGTTCTGGGGGATACGCAGTATTTT
TRBJ2-7,many,TRBV2,TRBD2,CASEPRGSYSYEQYF,TGTGCCAGCGAGCCCCGCGGGAGCTACTCCTACGAGCAGTACTTC
TRBJ2-7,many,TRBV20-1,NA,CSAKYRGLPSYEQYF,TGCAGTGCTAAATACAGGGGACTACCCTCCTACGAGCAGTACTTC
TRBJ2-2,many,TRBV27,TRBD2,CASSLGDYHTGELFF,TGTGCCAGCAGTTTAGGGGACTACCACACCGGGGAGCTGTTTTTT
TRBJ2-1,NA,TRBV9,NA,CASSVANRVGEQFF,TGTGCCAGCAGCGTAGCTAACAGGGTGGGTGAGCAGTTCTTC
TRBJ2-5,NA,TRBV5-1,NA,CASSSYPKEGSQKETQYF,TGCGCCAGCAGCTCCTACCCAAAAGAGGGGTCCCAAAAGGAGACCCAGTACTTC
TRBJ2-7,NA,TRBV19,TRBD2,CASSINLAGLGEQYF,TGTGCCAGTAGTATAAATCTAGCGGGTCTCGGGGAGCAGTACTTC
TRBJ1-5,many,TRBV20-1,NA,CSALGGVGGNQPQHF,TGCAGTGCATTAGGAGGGGTGGGTGGCAATCAGCCCCAGCATTTT
TRBJ2-7,many,TRBV5-1,NA,CASSGVGAGGEQYF,TGCGCCAGCAGTGGAGTAGGGGCGGGCGGCGAGCAGTACTTC
TRBJ1-5,few,TRBV3-1,TRBD1,CACCPRTGSNQPQHF,TGTGCCTGCTGCCCGCGGACAGGGTCCAATCAGCCCCAGCATTTT
TRBJ1-6,NA,TRBV7-8,NA,CASSLERDKPLHF,TGTGCCAGCAGCTTAGAAAGGGACAAACCCCTCCACTTT
TRBJ2-1,many,TRBV7-8,NA,CASSLSGNEQFF,TGTGCCAGCAGCTTATCCGGTAATGAGCAGTTCTTC
TRBJ1-5,many,TRBV29-1,NA,CSVGSGNSNQPQHF,TGCAGCGTGGGCTCAGGGAATAGCAATCAGCCCCAGCATTTT
TRBJ2-7,many,TRBV20-1,TRBD2,CSATSGGFSYEQYF,TGCAGTGCTACTAGCGGGGGGTTCTCCTACGAGCAGTACTTC
TRBJ2-5,many,TRBV12-3/TRBV12-4,TRBD2,CASSFSTSGQETQYF,TGTGCCAGCAGTTTCTCAACTAGCGGGCAAGAGACCCAGTACTTC
TRBJ1-1,many,TRBV10-3,NA,CAISESGTLNTEAFF,TGTGCCATCAGTGAGTCGGGCACATTGAACACTGAAGCTTTCTTT